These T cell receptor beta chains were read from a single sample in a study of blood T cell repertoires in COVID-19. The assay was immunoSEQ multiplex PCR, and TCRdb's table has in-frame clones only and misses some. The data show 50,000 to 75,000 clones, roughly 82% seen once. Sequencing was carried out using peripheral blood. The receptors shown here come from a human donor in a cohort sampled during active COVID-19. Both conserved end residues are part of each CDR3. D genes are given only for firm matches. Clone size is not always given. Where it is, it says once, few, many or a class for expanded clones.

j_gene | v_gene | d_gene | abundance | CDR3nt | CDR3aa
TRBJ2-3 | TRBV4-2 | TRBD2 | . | TGTGCCAGCAGCCAAGCAACCAGCGGGGTTAGCACAGATACGCAGTATTTT | CASSQATSGVSTDTQYF
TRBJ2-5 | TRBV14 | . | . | TGTGCCAGCAGCCAAGAGCAGGGTTGGGAGACCCAGTACTTC | CASSQEQGWETQYF
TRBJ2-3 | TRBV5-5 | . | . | TGTGCCAGCAGCTTCCGTCCACAGCACACAGATACGCAGTATTTT | CASSFRPQHTDTQYF
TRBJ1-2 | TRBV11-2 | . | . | TGTGCCAGCAGCTTAGATTCCTTTGGCTTGGATGGCTACACCTTC | CASSLDSFGLDGYTF
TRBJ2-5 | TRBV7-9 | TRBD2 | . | TGTGCCAGCAGCTTAGTCCCGTGGGGTAGCGGGCTCCAAGAGACCCAGTACTTC | CASSLVPWGSGLQETQYF
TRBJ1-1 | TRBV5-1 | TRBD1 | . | TGCGCCAGCAGCTTGGACAGGGGAGGCACTGAAGCTTTCTTT | CASSLDRGGTEAFF
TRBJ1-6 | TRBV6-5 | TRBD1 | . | TGTGCCAGCAGAGACGGACAGGTTTCACCCCTCCACTTT | CASRDGQVSPLHF
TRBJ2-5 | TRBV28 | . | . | TGTGCCAGCAGTTCGCAGGGTTGGGGCACACAAGAGACCCAGTACTTC | CASSSQGWGTQETQYF
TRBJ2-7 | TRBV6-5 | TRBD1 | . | TGTGCCAGCAGACTGGGACAGTTTAACGAGCAGTACTTC | CASRLGQFNEQYF
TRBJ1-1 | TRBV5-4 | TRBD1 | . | TGTGCCAGCAGCTTGTGGACAGGGGGCACTGAAGCTTTCTTT | CASSLWTGGTEAFF
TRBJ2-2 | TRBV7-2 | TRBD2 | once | TGTGCCAGCACTATAGCGGGGGGTAACACCGGGGAGCTGTTTTTT | CASTIAGGNTGELFF
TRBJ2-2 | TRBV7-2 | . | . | TGTGCCAGCAGCGAACCCCTTACAGGACCGAACACCGGGGAGCTGTTTTTT | CASSEPLTGPNTGELFF
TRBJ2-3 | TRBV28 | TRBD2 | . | TGTGCCAGCAGTTTATTTAGCGGGGGCGTCACTAGCACAGATACGCAGTATTTT | CASSLFSGGVTSTDTQYF
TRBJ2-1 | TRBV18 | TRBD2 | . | TGTGCCAGCTCACTAAACGCCCCACTAGCGGGGTACAATGAGCAGTTCTTC | CASSLNAPLAGYNEQFF
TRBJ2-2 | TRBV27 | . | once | TGTGCCAGCAGGTCCGGCGCGGGCGGGGCCGGGGAGCTGTTTTTT | CASRSGAGGAGELFF
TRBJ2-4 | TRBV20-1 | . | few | TGCAGTGCCCTTGATCGGTTTCATCAGTACTTC | CSALDRFHQYF
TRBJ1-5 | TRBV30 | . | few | TGTGCCTGGGGGGGCAATATCAATCAGCCCCAGCATTTT | CAWGGNINQPQHF
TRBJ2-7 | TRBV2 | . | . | TGTGCCAGCAGCAAAGATGGACAGCCGGGGGAGCAGTACTTC | CASSKDGQPGEQYF
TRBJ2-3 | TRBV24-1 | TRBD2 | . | TGTGCCACCAGTGATCGGACTAGCGGGGCTACGCAGTATTTT | CATSDRTSGATQYF
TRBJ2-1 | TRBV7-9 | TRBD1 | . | TGTGCCAGCAGCTTGGCCCTGACAGGGGGGATAGACAATGAGCAGTTCTTC | CASSLALTGGIDNEQFF
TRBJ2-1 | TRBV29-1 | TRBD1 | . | TGCAGCGAGCGACAGGGCAATGAGCAGTTCTTC | CSERQGNEQFF
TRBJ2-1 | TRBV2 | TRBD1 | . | TGTGCCAGCAGTGGGACAGGGTCGTACAATGAGCAGTTCTTC | CASSGTGSYNEQFF
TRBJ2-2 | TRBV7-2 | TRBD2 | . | TGTGCCAGCAGCTTTGCGCTAGCGGGGGCTAACACCGGGGAGCTGTTTTTT | CASSFALAGANTGELFF
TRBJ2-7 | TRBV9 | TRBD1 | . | TGTGCCAGCAGCCCAGGGGACAGGGCGGCTGCCTACGAGCAGTACTTC | CASSPGDRAAAYEQYF
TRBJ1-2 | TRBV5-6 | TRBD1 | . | TGTGCCAGCACGGAACGTAGGACAGGGATCTATGGCTACACCTTC | CASTERRTGIYGYTF